This passage covers 11 T cell receptor beta chains from one sample sequenced in a study of blood T cells in healthy people across ages (dated by TCRdb to the mid-2010s). Library prep was done by 5' RACE. The instrument was an Illumina HiSeq 2500. A second PCR of 7 to 11 cycles was performed with a sample-barcoded 5' primer and a J-beta primer mix. TCRdb cleaned the public reads at Q25 with fastp, built clones with MiXCR and kept in-frame beta chains. One record per CDR3 amino acid sequence lists the most common genes and DNA. This sample holds roughly 1,300,000 distinct CDR3 sequences; roughly 60% were observed only once. About 6.3% of the sample is held by the ten biggest clonotypes. Material: blood. All receptors come from a man younger than 35 in good health.

The chain employs TRBV5-1 and TRBJ2-3; TRBD2 agrees at 12 bases. The CDR3 is 18 residues long. Germline V CDR1 and CDR2: SGHRS, YFSETQ. Germline trimming cut 0 bases from V and 2 bases from J; bases unmatched to any gene: 7. CDR3 protein: CASSLESSSGRATDTQYF. Here the CDR3 DNA reads TGCGCCAGCAGCTTGGAGTCGTCTAGCGGGAGGGCCACAGATACGCAGTATTTT.

V is TRBV20-1 and J is TRBJ2-3, with 9 bases matching TRBD2. This CDR3 is built from 15 residues. V gave up 6 bases and J gave up 6 bases; unmatched junction bases: 13. CDR1 and CDR2 from the germline V gene are DFQATT and SNEGSKA (reference sequence). The CDR3 loop reads CSAPSTSGVSDTQYF. Here the CDR3 DNA reads TGCAGTGCACCTTCGACTAGCGGAGTCAGCGATACGCAGTATTTT.

Here the CDR3 DNA reads TGTGCCAGCAGCCCGGAACTCTCTACATATGAGCAGTTCTTC. Protein: CASSPELSTYEQFF. The chain recombines TRBV6-4 with TRBJ2-1; D ambiguous. Per germline, CDR1 MRHNA and CDR2 SNTAGT. Trimming removed 6 bases from V and 8 bases from J, with 17 bases in between. The CDR3 sequence is 14 residues long.

CDR3 sequence (DNA): TGTGCCAGCAGCCAAAGGCCTAGCGTGCAAGAGACCCAGTACTTC. As protein: CASSQRPSVQETQYF. The chain is built from TRBV3-1 and TRBJ2-7; tentative D call: TRBD2 (6 bases). The end of the DNA aligns better with TRBJ2-5, so the J call may be wrong. CDR3 length equals 15 residues. Germline V gives CDR1 LGHDT, CDR2 YNNKEL (reference sequence).

This clonotype has just a few counts. This rearrangement joins TRBV6-5 to TRBJ2-3; 9 nucleotides agree with TRBD2. Per germline, CDR1 MNHEY and CDR2 SVGAGI. The CDR3 consists of 17 residues. V dropped 3 bases and J dropped 0; count of bases not matched to a gene: 7. CDR3 sequence: CASSYSAGGFSTDTQYF. The CDR3 DNA sequence: TGTGCCAGCAGTTATTCAGCGGGGGGCTTTAGCACAGATACGCAGTATTTT.

The J gene is TRBJ2-1, the V gene TRBV20-1; D not resolved. CDR1 and CDR2 (germline): DFQATT, SNEGSKA (reference sequence). The CDR3 is 13 residues long. Trimming stripped 0 bases from V and 11 bases from J, with 14 bases between. As DNA, the CDR3 is TGCAGTGCTAGAGATATTGGCGGCCCTCAGCAGTTCTTC. Translating gives CSARDIGGPQQFF.

Comment on this clonotype: A junction boundary mismatches the germline segment, possibly from a read error. The chain couples TRBV7-6 to TRBJ2-7, with 7 bases aligning to TRBD1. CDR1 is SGHVS and CDR2 is FNYEAQ in the germline V gene. This CDR3 is built from 15 residues. The CDR3 DNA reads as TGTGCCAGCAGCGTGATCCGGGACAGCTCCTACGAGCAGCACTTC. Translated, it gives CASSVIRDSSYEQHF.

This chain joins TRBV6-5 and TRBJ1-2; a possible D gene is TRBD1 (6 bases). This CDR3 region has 15 residues. The V end was cut by 5 bases, the J end by 3 bases, with 16 bases between. Looked up from germline, CDR1 is MNHEY and CDR2 is SVGAGI. The CDR3 region is CASSKTRDTHYGYTF. Here the CDR3 DNA reads TGTGCCAGCAGTAAAACTCGGGACACTCACTATGGCTACACCTTC.

This chain links TRBV5-1 with TRBJ2-1; TRBD1 might be the D (6 bases). CDR1 is SGHRS, CDR2 YFSETQ, per germline. V gave up 0 bases and J gave up 13 bases, with 20 bases separating them. This CDR3 contains 15 residues. The CDR3 DNA reads as TGCGCCAGCAGCTTGGCAGGGGTTGGCGAAGAGACCCAGTTCTTC. Its protein is CASSLAGVGEETQFF.

The chain employs TRBV20-1 and TRBJ2-4; tentatively, D is TRBD1 (5 bases). The CDR3 is 13 residues long. Germline-derived CDR1 and CDR2 are DFQATT and SNEGSKA (reference sequence). V dropped 6 bases and J dropped 15 bases, with 24 bases sitting between them. CDR3 loop: CSAEAGLTGELYF. The CDR3, as DNA: TGCAGTGCAGAGGCAGGGTTAACGGGCGAGCTGTACTTC.

This clonotype was counted a few times. V gene TRBV6-4 combines with J gene TRBJ1-1, with no clear D. Germline CDR1 reads MRHNA; CDR2 reads SNTAGT. Trimming left V 4 bases short and J 0 bases short, with 12 bases between. This CDR3 has 15 residues. The CDR3 here is CASSAMANMNTEAFF. The CDR3, as DNA: TGTGCCAGCAGTGCCATGGCGAACATGAACACTGAAGCTTTCTTT.